This T cell receptor (beta chain) was obtained from a study of blood T cell repertoires in COVID-19. Study background: T cells, B-cell-depleted T cells, or PBMCs provided the cDNA or gDNA that served as material.

CDR1 and CDR2 from the germline V gene are MNHEY and SVGAGI. The CDR3 is 13 amino acids. With 7 bases removed from V and 8 bases from J, the gap between germline ends came to 17 bases. TCRdb's table, derived via immunoSEQ multiplex PCR, lists solely in-frame clones and lacks some. The sample has around 380,000 clones; 81% are singletons. The sequencing input was peripheral blood. The sequence was collected from a human donor with acute or convalescent COVID-19. The donor label of this sample is uncertain. The chain couples TRBV6-5 to TRBJ1-2; D is unresolved. The CDR3 DNA reads as TGTGCCAGCACCGCTATAGACCTCGGGGGCTACACCTTC. Its protein product is CASTAIDLGGYTF.